Below, 18 T cell receptor beta chains from the same sample are listed, as sequenced in a study of CD8+ T cells in alopecia areata. Reverse transcription of extracted RNA yielded cDNA, which provided the sequencing template. Profiling relied on immunoSEQ multiplex PCR, and the TCRdb table lists in-frame clones only, not all of them. The table shows a few hundred thousand clones, with more than 55% occurring only once. Sequencing was carried out using CD8+ T cells sorted from blood. The receptor set was obtained from a human donor in good health.

This clone was counted a few times. The chain combines TRBV25-1 with TRBJ1-6, with TRBD1 as a possible D gene (6 bases). This CDR3 contains 14 residues. Germline V gene data show CDR1 as MGHDK and CDR2 as SYGVNS. V lost 3 bases to trimming and J lost 8 bases, with 11 bases between them. The CDR3 DNA follows: TGTGCCAGCAGTGAGGCGGGGGGCCATTCACCCCTCCACTTT. It is translated as CASSEAGGHSPLHF.

This clone was observed a single time. The chain combines TRBV29-1 with TRBJ2-3, with D unclear. Germline CDR1 SQVTM, CDR2 ANQGSEA. V gave up 4 bases and J gave up 6 bases, with 5 bases separating them. This CDR3 has 10 amino acids. CDR3 protein: CSVASDTQYF. CDR3 bases: TGCAGCGTTGCCAGCGATACGCAGTATTTT.

This clone was picked up many times. This rearrangement joins TRBV7-3 to TRBJ2-3, with a tentative D call TRBD1 (6 bases). CDR3 size: 14 residues. V lost 0 bases and J lost 5, with 9 bases in between. Germline lookup yields CDR1 SGHTA and CDR2 FQGTGA. The CDR3 nucleotides are TGTGCCAGCAGCTTAACGGGGGCGGGAGATACGCAGTATTTT. Its protein product is CASSLTGAGDTQYF.

The rearrangement links TRBV4-2 to TRBJ1-2; 7 bases fit TRBD1. Germline values: CDR1 LGHNA, CDR2 YNFKEQ. J gave up 6 bases and V 1 base, and 5 bases lay outside the gene matches. The length of the CDR3 is 14 residues. The CDR3, as DNA: TGTGCCAGCAGCCAAGGACAGGGAGGGAATGGCTACACCTTC. It translates to CASSQGQGGNGYTF.

This clone was observed a few times. The rearrangement uses TRBV5-6 and TRBJ1-1; the D is unclear. This CDR3 is built from 15 residues. Germline V gives CDR1 SGHDT, CDR2 YYEEEE. Trimming took 1 base from V and 0 from J, leaving 10 bases between them. This chain's CDR3 is CASSLTASVNTEAFF. CDR3 DNA: TGTGCCAGCAGCTTGACAGCCAGTGTGAACACTGAAGCTTTCTTT.

The V call is TRBV29-1, the J call TRBJ2-2; D remains unclear. V was cut by 0 bases and J by 2 bases, with 7 bases left in between. The germline V gene has CDR1 SQVTM and CDR2 ANQGSEA. There are 14 residues in the CDR3. The CDR3: CSVEDRSNTGELFF. The CDR3 region has the DNA TGCAGCGTTGAAGACCGCAGTAACACCGGGGAGCTGTTTTTT.

J is TRBJ1-1 and V is TRBV2; D is unclear. The germline gives CDR1 SNHLY, CDR2 FYNNEI. CDR3 length: 18 residues. V lost 1 base and J 4 bases, leaving 22 bases between the germline ends. The CDR3 coding sequence is TGTGCCAGCAGTGAAGTGGGAGATAACGGTAAGGGTCGCACTGAAGCTTTCTTT. This gives the protein CASSEVGDNGKGRTEAFF. Full variable domain (outside the CDR3, taken from reference TRBV2 and TRBJ1-1): EPEVTQTPSHQVTQMGQEVILRCVPISNHLYFYWYRQILGQKVEFLVSFYNNEISEKSEIFDDQFSVERPDGSNFTLKIRSTKLEDSAMYFCASSEVGDNGKGRTEAFFGQGTRLTVV.

The rearrangement joins TRBV25-1 to TRBJ2-3; a weak D match, TRBD1 (6 bases). CDR1 and CDR2 (germline): MGHDK, SYGVNS. The V end was cut by 1 base, the J end by 0 bases, with 14 bases between. The CDR3 length is 17 residues. The CDR3 nucleotides are TGTGCCAGCAGTGAATGGGTGTCAGGGGAGAGCACAGATACGCAGTATTTT. Its protein product is CASSEWVSGESTDTQYF.

This clone was counted a few times. The rearrangement links TRBV5-4 to TRBJ2-7; D unresolved. Germline assignment: CDR1 SGHNT and CDR2 YYREEE (reference sequence). The CDR3 loop spans 13 amino acids. Deletions cut 2 bases from V and 0 bases from J, with 6 bases between. CDR3 bases: TGTGCCAGCAGCTTCAAAGGCTCCTACGAGCAGTACTTC. Translating gives CASSFKGSYEQYF.

This clone was counted once. The gene calls are TRBV10-2 and TRBJ1-2, with 7 nucleotides matching TRBD1. This CDR3 is 14 amino acids long. CDR1 is WSHSY and CDR2 is SAAADI in the germline V gene. V shed 8 bases and J 7 bases; nucleotides not matched to a gene: 13. DNA of the CDR3: TGCGCCAGCCTAAATACAGGGGACGGTGCTGGCTACACCTTC. Translated: CASLNTGDGAGYTF.

This chain links TRBV5-6 with TRBJ2-1, with D unresolved. Germline CDR1 reads SGHDT; CDR2 reads YYEEEE. The CDR3 extends over 16 amino acids. V dropped 4 bases and J dropped 6 bases, with 20 bases sitting between them. CDR3 DNA sequence: TGTGCCAGCAGCGGCCCGGACCGTTTGGTTGTCAATGAGCAGTTCTTC. This codes for CASSGPDRLVVNEQFF.

This clone showed up just a few times. The chain recombines TRBV30 with TRBJ2-7, with a weak D call TRBD2 (6 bases). V was clipped by 1 base and J by 2 bases, with 12 bases between them. Germline CDR1 is GTSNPN and CDR2 is SVGIG (reference sequence). There are 14 residues in the CDR3. Here the CDR3 DNA reads TGTGCCTGGAGTGGGGTTAGCGGCGCCTACGAGCAGTACTTC. Protein sequence: CAWSGVSGAYEQYF.

This clone was counted at least ten times. The V gene is TRBV6-5, the J gene TRBJ2-5, with 8 positions matching TRBD2. V trimming: 6 bases; J trimming: 5 bases; junction bases outside the gene matches: 8. Germline V gene sequence: CDR1 MNHEY, CDR2 SVGAGI. CDR3 length: 14 amino acids. The CDR3 coding sequence is TGTGCCAGCAGGGTCGGACTAGCTAGTGAGACCCAGTACTTC. This encodes CASRVGLASETQYF.

This chain joins TRBV6-1 and TRBJ1-1; D gene ambiguous. Germline values: CDR1 MNHNS, CDR2 SASEGT. V shed 8 bases and J shed 8 bases, with 3 bases lying between them. This CDR3 has 8 amino acids. CDR3 sequence (DNA): TGTGCCAGCGGAGAAGCTTTCTTT. Translating gives CASGEAFF.

The chain uses TRBV7-9 and TRBJ1-1, with D possibly being TRBD1 (5 bases). Looked up from germline, CDR1 is SEHNR and CDR2 is FQNEAQ (reference sequence). Trimming stripped 6 bases from V and 0 bases from J, with 20 bases between. This CDR3 has 17 amino acids. CDR3: CASREMRAGRMNTEAFF. CDR3 bases: TGTGCCAGCAGGGAGATGAGGGCAGGGCGCATGAACACTGAAGCTTTCTTT.

In this sample, this clone turned up a few times. The chain links TRBV7-9 to TRBJ2-3, with D possibly being TRBD2 (5 bases). The CDR3 covers 16 residues. Germline V lookup: CDR1 SEHNR, CDR2 FQNEAQ (reference sequence). Trimming left V 5 bases short and J 4 bases short, with 19 bases between. The CDR3 nucleotides read TGTGCCAGCAGCCATAACGGCCCACCGGAGGCAGATACGCAGTATTTT. Translation: CASSHNGPPEADTQYF.

J is TRBJ1-1 and V is TRBV7-7; D is perhaps TRBD1 (5 bases). The CDR3 loop spans 13 amino acids. CDR1 and CDR2 from the germline V gene are SSHAT and FNYEAQ (reference sequence). The V end was cut by 3 bases, the J end by 8 bases, with 13 bases between. CDR3 protein: CASSLGPREEAFF. The CDR3 DNA follows: TGTGCCAGCAGCTTGGGGCCCCGAGAGGAAGCTTTCTTT.

The chain is built from TRBV5-1 and TRBJ1-1; 8 nucleotides match TRBD1. The CDR3 is 16 residues long. Germline values: CDR1 SGHRS, CDR2 YFSETQ. The V gene end was trimmed by 0 bases and the J gene end by 5 bases; junction bases not matched to a gene: 9. The CDR3 loop reads CASSLEWQGARTEAFF. The CDR3 nucleotides read TGCGCCAGCAGCTTGGAATGGCAGGGGGCTAGAACTGAAGCTTTCTTT.